This T cell receptor (beta chain) is drawn from a study of T cell repertoires in cytomegalovirus infection. This CDR3 region has 18 residues. The germline gives CDR1 MDHEN, CDR2 SYDVKM. V was clipped by 6 bases and J by 4 bases; unmatched bases: 20. TCRdb re-called the reads through MiXCR, storing one row per CDR3 protein. The table has about 180,000 distinct CDR3 sequences, approximately 14% seen once; the top ten hold 25% to 30%. The chain couples TRBV28 to TRBJ2-7; TRBD2 matches at 8 bases. Sequenced material: PBMCs. The clonotype was recovered from a human donor in good health (CMV status not recorded). Some clones in this sample may be carry-over from other donors' samples. This chain's CDR3 is CASSLGAGGNFMTYEQYF. DNA for the CDR3: TGTGCCAGCAGCCTCGGGGCGGGAGGTAACTTTATGACTTACGAGCAGTACTTC.